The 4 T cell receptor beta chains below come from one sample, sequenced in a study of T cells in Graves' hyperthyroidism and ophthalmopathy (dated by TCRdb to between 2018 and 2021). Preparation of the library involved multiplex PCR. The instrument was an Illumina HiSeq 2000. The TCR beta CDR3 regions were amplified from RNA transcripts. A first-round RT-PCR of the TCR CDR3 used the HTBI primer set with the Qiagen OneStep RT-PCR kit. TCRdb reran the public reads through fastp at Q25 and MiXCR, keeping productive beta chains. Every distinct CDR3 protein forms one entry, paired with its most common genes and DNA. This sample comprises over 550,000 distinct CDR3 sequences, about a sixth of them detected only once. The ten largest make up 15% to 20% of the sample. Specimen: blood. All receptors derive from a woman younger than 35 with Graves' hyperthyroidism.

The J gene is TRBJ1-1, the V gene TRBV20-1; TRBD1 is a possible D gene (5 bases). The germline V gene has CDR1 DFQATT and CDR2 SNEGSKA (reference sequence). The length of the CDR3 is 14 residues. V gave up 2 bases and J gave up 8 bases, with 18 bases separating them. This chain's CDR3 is CSARPGRGVMEAFF. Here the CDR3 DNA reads TGCAGTGCTAGACCAGGACGGGGGGTTATGGAAGCTTTCTTT.

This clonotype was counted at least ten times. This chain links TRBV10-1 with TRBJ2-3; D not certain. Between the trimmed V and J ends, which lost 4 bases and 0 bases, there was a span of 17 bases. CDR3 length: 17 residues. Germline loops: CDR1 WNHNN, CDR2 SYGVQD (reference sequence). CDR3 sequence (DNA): TGCGCCAGCAGTGGTATAGAGGAGACGTCTAGCACAGATACGCAGTATTTT. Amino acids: CASSGIEETSSTDTQYF.

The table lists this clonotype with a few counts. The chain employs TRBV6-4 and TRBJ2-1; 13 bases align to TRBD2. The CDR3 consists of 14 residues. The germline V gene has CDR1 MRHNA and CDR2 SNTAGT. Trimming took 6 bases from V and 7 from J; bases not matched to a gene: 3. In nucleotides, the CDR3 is TGTGCCAGCAGCACTAGCGGGGGGGAAAATGAGCAGTTCTTC. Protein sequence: CASSTSGGENEQFF.

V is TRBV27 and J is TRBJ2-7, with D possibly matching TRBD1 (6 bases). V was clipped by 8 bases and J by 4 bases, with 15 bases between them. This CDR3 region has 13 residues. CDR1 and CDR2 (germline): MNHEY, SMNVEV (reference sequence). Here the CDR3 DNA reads TGTGCCAGCCCCCGGCCAGGGGCTTACGAGCAGTACTTC. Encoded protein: CASPRPGAYEQYF.